The entry below gives a single T cell receptor beta chain sequence along with its context. The data originate from a study of blood T cell repertoires in COVID-19. Method: immunoSEQ multiplex PCR; TCRdb's copy keeps in-frame clones and lacks some. This table has fewer than 300,000 clones, about four fifths appearing once. The CDR3 is 15 amino acids. Germline V gives CDR1 SGHTA, CDR2 FQGNSA. With V trimmed by 4 bases and J by 7 bases, 10 bases remained unmatched. This TCR derives from a woman in her forties or fifties who had recovered from COVID-19. The V and J genes are TRBV7-2 and TRBJ2-7, with 10 bases matching TRBD1. Sequencing was carried out using peripheral blood. The CDR3, as DNA: TGTGCCAGCAGCTCCCCCCGGACAGGGGGAAGGGAGCAGTACTTC. Its protein is CASSSPRTGGREQYF.